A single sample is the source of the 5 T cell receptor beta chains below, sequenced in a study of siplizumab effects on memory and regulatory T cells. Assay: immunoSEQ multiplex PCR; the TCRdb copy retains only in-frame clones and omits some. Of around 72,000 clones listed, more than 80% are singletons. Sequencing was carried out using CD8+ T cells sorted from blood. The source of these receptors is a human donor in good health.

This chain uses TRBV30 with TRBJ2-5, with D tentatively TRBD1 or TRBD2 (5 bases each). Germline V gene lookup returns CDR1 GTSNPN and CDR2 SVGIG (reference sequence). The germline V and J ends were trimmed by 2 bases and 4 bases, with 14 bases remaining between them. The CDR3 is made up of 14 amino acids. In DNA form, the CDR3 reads TGTGCCTGGAGTCTAGGGTCTGGGGGAGAGACCCAGTACTTC. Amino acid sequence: CAWSLGSGGETQYF. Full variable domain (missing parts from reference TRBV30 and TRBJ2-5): SQTIHQWPATLVQPVGSPLSLECTVEGTSNPNLYWYRQAAGRGLQLLFYSVGIGQISSEVPQNLSASRPQDRQFILSSKKLLLSDSGFYLCAWSLGSGGETQYFGPGTRLLVL.

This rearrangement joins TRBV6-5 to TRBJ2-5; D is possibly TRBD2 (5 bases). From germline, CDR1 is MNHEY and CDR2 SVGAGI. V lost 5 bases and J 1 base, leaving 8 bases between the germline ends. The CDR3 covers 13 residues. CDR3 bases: TGTGCCAGCAGTAACGGGATCCAAGAGACCCAGTACTTC. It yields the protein CASSNGIQETQYF.

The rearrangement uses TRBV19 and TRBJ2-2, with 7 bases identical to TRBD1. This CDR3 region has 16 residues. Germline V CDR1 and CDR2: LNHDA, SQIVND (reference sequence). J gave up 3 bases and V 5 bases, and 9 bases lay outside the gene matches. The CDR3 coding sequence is TGTGCCAGTAGTCTTCAACACAGGGGTTACACCGGGGAGCTGTTTTTT. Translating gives CASSLQHRGYTGELFF.

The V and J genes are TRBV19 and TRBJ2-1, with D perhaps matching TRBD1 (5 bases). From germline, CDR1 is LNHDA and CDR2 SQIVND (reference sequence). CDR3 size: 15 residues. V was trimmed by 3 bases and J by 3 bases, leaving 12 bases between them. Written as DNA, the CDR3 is TGTGCCAGTAGTATTAAGGGGTTTATCTACAATGAGCAGTTCTTC. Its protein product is CASSIKGFIYNEQFF. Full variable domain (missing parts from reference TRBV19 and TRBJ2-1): DGGITQSPKYLFRKEGQNVTLSCEQNLNHDAMYWYRQDPGQGLRLIYYSQIVNDFQKGDIAEGYSVSREKKESFPLTVTSAQKNPTAFYLCASSIKGFIYNEQFFGPGTRLTVL.

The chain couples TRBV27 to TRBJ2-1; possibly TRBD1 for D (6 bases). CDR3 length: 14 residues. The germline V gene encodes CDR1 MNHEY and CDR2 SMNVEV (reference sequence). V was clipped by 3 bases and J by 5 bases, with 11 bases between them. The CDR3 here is CASSFSRGNNEQFF. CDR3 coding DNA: TGTGCCAGCAGTTTCTCGAGGGGGAACAATGAGCAGTTCTTC.